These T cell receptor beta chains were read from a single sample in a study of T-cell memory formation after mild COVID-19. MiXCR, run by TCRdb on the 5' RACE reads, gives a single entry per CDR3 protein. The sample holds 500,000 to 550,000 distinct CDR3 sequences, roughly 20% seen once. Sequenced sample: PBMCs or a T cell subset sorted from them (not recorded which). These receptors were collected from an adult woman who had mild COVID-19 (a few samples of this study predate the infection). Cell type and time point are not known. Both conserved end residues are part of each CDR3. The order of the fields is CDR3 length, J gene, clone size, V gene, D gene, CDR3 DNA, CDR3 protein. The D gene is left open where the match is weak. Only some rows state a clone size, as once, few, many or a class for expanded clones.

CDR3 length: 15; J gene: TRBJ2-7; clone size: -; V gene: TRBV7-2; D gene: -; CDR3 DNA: TGTGCCAGCAGCTCGGGAGGGACAGGGTCCTACGAGCAGTACTTC; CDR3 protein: CASSSGGTGSYEQYF
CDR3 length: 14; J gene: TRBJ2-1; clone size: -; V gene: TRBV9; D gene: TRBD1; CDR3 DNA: TGTGCCAGCGAGGTCACAGGGGAAGACAATGAGCAGTTCTTC; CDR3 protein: CASEVTGEDNEQFF
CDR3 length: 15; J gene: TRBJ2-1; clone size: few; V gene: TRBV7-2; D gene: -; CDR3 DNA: TGTGCCAGCAGCTTAGCGGTTAGGGGGGAAAATGAGCAGTTCTTC; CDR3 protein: CASSLAVRGENEQFF
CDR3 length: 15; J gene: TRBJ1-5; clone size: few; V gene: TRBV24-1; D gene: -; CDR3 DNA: TGTGCCACCAGTGATAAGGGGCATATCGATCAGCCCCAGCATTTT; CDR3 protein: CATSDKGHIDQPQHF
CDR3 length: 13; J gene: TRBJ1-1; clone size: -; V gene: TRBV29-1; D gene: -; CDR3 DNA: TGCAGCGTTGGTGACAGCTTGAACACTGAAGCTTTCTTT; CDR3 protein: CSVGDSLNTEAFF
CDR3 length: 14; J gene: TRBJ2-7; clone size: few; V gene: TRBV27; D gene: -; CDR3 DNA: TGTGCCAGCAGTTTGGCGGGGGCTACCTACGAGCAGTACTTC; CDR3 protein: CASSLAGATYEQYF
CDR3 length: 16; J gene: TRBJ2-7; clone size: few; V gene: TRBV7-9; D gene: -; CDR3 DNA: TGTGCCAGCAGCTCCCCAGTACGAGGACAACGTGACGAGCAGTACTTC; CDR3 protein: CASSSPVRGQRDEQYF
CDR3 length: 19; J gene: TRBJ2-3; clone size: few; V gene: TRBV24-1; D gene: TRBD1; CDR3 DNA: TGTGCCACCAGTGATTTTCCACGACCGGGACAGGGGGCTGGAGATACGCAGTATTTT; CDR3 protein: CATSDFPRPGQGAGDTQYF
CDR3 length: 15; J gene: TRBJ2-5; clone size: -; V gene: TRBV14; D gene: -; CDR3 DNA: TGTGCCAGCAGCCAACGGGGGCGGAGCGGGGAGACCCAGTACTTC; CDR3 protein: CASSQRGRSGETQYF
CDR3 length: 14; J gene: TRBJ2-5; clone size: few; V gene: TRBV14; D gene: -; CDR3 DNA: TGTGCCAGCAGCCAAGAGAGGGGGCAAGAGACCCAGTACTTC; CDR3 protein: CASSQERGQETQYF
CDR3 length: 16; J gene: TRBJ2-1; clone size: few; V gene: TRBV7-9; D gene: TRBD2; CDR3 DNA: TGTGCCAGCAGCCGGATACTAGCGGGTGAGGGCAATGAGCAGTTCTTC; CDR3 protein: CASSRILAGEGNEQFF
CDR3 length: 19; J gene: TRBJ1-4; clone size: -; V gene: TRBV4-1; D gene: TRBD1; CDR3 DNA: TGCGCCAGCAGCCACCGGGGAGGGGGCCTGGCTGCAACTAATGAAAAACTGTTTTTT; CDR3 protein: CASSHRGGGLAATNEKLFF
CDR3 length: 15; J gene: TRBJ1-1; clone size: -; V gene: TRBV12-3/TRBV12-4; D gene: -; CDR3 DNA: TGTGCCAGCAGGTTCTCCGGCGGTCCGAACACTGAAGCTTTCTTT; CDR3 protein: CASRFSGGPNTEAFF
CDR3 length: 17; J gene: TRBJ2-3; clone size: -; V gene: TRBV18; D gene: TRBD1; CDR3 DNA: TGTGCCAGCTCAGGTCCAACCGGGACAGAGATCACAGATACGCAGTATTTT; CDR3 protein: CASSGPTGTEITDTQYF
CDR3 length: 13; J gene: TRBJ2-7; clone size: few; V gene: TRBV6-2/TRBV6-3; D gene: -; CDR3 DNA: TGTGCCAGCAGTCCGGACAGCCTTGGAGAGCAGTACTTC; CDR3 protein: CASSPDSLGEQYF
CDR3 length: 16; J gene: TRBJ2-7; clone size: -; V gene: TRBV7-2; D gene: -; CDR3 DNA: TGTGCCAGCAGCTTAGTGACGGTTCGTAAAGCCTACGAGCAGTACTTC; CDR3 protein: CASSLVTVRKAYEQYF
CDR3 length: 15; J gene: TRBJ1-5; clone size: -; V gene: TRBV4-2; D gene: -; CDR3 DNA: TGTGCCAGCAGCCAAGATTTTGGACTTGCCCAGCCCCAGCATTTT; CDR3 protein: CASSQDFGLAQPQHF
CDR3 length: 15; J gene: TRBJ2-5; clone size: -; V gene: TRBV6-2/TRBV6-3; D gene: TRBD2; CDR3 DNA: TGTGCCAGCAGTTCCTCCCCCGGGAGGACGGAGACCCAGTACTTC; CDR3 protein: CASSSSPGRTETQYF